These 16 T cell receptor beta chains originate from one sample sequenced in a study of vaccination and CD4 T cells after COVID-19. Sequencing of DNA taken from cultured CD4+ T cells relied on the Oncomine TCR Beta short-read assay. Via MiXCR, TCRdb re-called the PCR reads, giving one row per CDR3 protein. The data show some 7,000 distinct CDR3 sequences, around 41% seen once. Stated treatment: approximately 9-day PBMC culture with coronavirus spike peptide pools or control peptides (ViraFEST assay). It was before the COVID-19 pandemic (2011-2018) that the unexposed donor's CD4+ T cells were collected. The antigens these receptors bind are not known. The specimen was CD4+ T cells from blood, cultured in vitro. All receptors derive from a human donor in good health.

The CDR3 region is CASSLEVYGYTF. CDR3 nucleotide sequence: TGTGCCAGCAGTTTAGAAGTCTATGGCTACACCTTC. The chain carries TRBV12-3 or TRBV12-4 and TRBJ1-2, with no clear D. V lost 1 base to trimming and J lost 4 bases, with 4 bases between them. CDR3 length: 12 amino acids.

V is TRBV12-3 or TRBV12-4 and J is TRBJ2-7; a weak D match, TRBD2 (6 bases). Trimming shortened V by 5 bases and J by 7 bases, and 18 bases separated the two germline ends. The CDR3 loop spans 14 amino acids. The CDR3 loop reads CASSLRGKEGEQYF. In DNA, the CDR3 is TGTGCCAGCAGTCTAAGGGGTAAGGAGGGAGAGCAGTACTTC.

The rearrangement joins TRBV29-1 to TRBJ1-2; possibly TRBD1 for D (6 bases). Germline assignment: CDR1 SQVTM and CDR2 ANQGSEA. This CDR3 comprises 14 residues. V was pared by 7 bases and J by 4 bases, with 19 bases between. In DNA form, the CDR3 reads TGCAGCGAGGACCTATACAGGGAATCCTATGGCTACACCTTC. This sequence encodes CSEDLYRESYGYTF.

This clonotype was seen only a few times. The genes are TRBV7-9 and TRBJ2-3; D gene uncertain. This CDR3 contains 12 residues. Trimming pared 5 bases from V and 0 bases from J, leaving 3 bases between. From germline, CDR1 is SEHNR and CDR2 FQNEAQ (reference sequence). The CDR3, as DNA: TGTGCCAGCAGCCCCAGCACAGATACGCAGTATTTT. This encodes CASSPSTDTQYF.

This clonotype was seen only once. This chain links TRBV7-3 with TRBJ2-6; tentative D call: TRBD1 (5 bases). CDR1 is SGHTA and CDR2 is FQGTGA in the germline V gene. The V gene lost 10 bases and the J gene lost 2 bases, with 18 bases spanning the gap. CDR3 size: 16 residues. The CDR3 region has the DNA TGTGCCACCCATGCAGGGAAAGAGGCTGGGGCCAACGTCCTGACTTTC. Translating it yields CATHAGKEAGANVLTF.

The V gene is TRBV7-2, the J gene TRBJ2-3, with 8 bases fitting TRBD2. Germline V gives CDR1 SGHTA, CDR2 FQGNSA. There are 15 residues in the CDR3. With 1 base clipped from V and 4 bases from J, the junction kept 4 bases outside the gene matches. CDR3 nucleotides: TGTGCCAGCAGCTTAGTGGCGGGGGGATCAGATACGCAGTATTTT. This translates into CASSLVAGGSDTQYF. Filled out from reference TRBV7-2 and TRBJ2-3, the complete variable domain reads GAGVSQSPSNKVTEKGKDVELRCDPISGHTALYWYRQSLGQGLEFLIYFQGNSAPDKSGLPSDRFSAERTGGSVSTLTIQRTQQEDSAVYLCASSLVAGGSDTQYFGPGTRLTVL.

The CDR3 here is CATSRDIETQYF. The CDR3 DNA is TGTGCCACCAGCAGGGACATAGAGACCCAGTACTTC. The V and J genes are TRBV15 and TRBJ2-5, with a possible D match to TRBD1 (5 bases). CDR1 is LNHNV, CDR2 YYDKDF, per germline (reference sequence). V dropped 3 bases and J dropped 4 bases, with 6 bases sitting between them. The CDR3 runs to 12 residues.

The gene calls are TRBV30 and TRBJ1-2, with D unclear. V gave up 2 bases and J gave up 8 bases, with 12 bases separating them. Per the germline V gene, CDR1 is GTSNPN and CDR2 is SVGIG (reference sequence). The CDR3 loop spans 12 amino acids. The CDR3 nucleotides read TGTGCCTGGAGTCCACGGGCTTCGGGCTACACCTTC. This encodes CAWSPRASGYTF.

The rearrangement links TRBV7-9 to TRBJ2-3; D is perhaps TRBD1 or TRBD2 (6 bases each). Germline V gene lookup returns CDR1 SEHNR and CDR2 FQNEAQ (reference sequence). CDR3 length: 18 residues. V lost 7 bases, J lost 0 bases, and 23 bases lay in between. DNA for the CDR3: TGTGCCAGCACGTCAATTGGAGGGGGGCAAGCTAGCACAGATACGCAGTATTTT. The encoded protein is CASTSIGGGQASTDTQYF.

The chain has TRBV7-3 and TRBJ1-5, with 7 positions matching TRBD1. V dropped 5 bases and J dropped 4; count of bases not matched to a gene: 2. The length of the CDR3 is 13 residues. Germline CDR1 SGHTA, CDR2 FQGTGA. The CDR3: CASSPRGNQPQHF. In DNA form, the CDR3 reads TGTGCCAGCAGCCCCAGGGGGAATCAGCCCCAGCATTTT.

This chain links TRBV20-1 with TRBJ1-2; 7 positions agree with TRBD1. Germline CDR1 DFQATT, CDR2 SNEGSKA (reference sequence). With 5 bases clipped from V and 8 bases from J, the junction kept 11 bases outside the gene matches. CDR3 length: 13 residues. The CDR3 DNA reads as TGCAGTGCTTTCGAGGGGGCGTCTAAAGGCTACACCTTC. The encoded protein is CSAFEGASKGYTF.

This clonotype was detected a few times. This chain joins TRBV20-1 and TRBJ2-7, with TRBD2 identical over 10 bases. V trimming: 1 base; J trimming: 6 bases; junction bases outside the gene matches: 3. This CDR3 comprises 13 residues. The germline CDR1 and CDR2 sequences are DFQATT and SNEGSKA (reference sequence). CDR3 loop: CSARGVAGGEQYF. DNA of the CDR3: TGCAGTGCTAGAGGGGTAGCGGGGGGCGAGCAGTACTTC.

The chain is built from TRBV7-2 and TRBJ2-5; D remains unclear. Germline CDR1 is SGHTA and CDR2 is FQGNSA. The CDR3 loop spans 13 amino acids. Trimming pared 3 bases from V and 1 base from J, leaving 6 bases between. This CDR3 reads CASSFGVQETQYF. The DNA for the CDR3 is TGTGCCAGCAGCTTCGGAGTCCAAGAGACCCAGTACTTC.

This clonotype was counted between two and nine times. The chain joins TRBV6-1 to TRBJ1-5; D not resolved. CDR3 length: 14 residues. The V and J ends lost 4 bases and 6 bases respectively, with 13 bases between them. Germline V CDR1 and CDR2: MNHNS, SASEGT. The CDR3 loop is CASSVMGRSQPQHF. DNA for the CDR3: TGTGCCAGCAGTGTTATGGGTAGATCTCAGCCCCAGCATTTT.

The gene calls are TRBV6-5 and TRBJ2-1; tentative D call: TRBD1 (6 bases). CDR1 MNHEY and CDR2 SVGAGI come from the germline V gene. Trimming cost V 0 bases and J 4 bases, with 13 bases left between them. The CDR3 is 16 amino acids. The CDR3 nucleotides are TGTGCCAGCAGTTACTCTCAGGGGCCCCCTTACAATGAGCAGTTCTTC. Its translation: CASSYSQGPPYNEQFF.

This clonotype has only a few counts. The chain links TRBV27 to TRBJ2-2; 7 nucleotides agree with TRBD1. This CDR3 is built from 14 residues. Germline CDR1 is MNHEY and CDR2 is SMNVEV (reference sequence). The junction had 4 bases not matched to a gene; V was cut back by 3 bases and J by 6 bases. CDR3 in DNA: TGTGCCAGCAGTTTTTACACAGGGGCCGGGGAGCTGTTTTTT. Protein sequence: CASSFYTGAGELFF.